The clone carrying this T cell receptor (beta chain) was seen ten or more times. What it binds is not known. The source of the sample is a study of Graves' ophthalmopathy and Graves' hyperthyroidism. Study context: Pretreatment peripheral blood was obtained at initial diagnosis.

Germline CDR1 and CDR2: MNHEY and SVGEGT. The CDR3 contains 13 residues. Trimming cost V 7 bases and J 4 bases, with 13 bases left between them. Other autoimmune disease, uncontrolled infection, pregnancy and lactation led to exclusion. Study results and limitations: Ophthalmopathy progression was predicted by the model at about 70% sensitivity and approximately 72% specificity. In blood, most expanded thyroid clonotypes above 0.001 frequency were also detected.

The authors amplified TCR beta CDR3 regions, and they did so from RNA transcripts for repertoire sequencing. The authors performed first-round RT-PCR with HTBI primers and then a second-round multiplex PCR. TCRdb reprocessed the multiplex PCR reads with MiXCR, giving one entry per CDR3 protein. Here the sample spans approximately 480,000 distinct CDR3 sequences, about an eighth being singletons. Sequencing was performed on blood. J is TRBJ1-2 and V is TRBV6-2 or TRBV6-3; a possible D gene is TRBD1 (6 bases). This TCR derives from a woman in her thirties with Graves' ophthalmopathy. This CDR3 is CASNDDRIYGYTF. For the CDR3, the DNA is TGTGCCAGCAACGACGACAGGATCTATGGCTACACCTTC.